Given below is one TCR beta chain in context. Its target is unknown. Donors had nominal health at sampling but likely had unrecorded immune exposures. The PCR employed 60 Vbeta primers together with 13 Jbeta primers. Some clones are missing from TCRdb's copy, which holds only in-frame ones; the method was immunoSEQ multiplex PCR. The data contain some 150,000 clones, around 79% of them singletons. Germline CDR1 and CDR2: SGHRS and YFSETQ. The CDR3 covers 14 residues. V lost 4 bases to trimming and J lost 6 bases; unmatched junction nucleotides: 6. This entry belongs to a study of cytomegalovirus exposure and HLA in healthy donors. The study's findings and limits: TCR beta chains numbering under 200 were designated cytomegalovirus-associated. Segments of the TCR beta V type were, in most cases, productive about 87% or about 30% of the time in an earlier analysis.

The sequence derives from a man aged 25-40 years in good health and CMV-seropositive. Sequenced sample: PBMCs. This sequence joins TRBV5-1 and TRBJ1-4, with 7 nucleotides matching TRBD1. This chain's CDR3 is CASSQQGQDEKLFF. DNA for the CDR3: TGCGCCAGCAGCCAGCAAGGACAGGATGAAAAACTGTTTTTT. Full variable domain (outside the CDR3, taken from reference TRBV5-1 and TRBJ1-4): KAGVTQTPRYLIKTRGQQVTLSCSPISGHRSVSWYQQTPGQGLQFLFEYFSETQRNKGNFPGRFSGRQFSNSRSEMNVSTLELGDSALYLCASSQQGQDEKLFFGSGTQLSVL.